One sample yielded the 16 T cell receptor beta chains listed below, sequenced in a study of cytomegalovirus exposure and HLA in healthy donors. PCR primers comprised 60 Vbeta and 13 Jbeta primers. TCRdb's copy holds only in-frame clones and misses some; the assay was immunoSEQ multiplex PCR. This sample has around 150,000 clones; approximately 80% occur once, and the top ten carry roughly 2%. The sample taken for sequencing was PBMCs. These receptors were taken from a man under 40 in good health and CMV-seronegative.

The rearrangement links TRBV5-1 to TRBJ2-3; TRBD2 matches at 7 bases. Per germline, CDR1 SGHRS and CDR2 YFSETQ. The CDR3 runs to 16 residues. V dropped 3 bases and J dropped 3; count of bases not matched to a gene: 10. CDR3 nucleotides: TGCGCCAGCAGCTCAGGGCGGGAGATTGCGACAGATACGCAGTATTTT. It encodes CASSSGREIATDTQYF.

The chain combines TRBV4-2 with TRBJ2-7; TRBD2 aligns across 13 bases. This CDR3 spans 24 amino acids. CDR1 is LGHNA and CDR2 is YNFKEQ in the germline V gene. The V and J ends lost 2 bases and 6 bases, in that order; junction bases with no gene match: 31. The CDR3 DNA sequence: TGTGCCAGCAGCCAAATTAGAAGCGCAGGGGGCGAGGGACTAGCGGGATCCACCCTATCCGAGCAGTACTTC. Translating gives CASSQIRSAGGEGLAGSTLSEQYF.

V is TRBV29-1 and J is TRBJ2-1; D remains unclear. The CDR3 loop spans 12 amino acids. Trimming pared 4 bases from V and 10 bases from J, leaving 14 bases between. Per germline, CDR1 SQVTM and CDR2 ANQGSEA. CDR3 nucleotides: TGCAGCGTTGTTGGCCAGAACGGGGAGCAGTTCTTC. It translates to CSVVGQNGEQFF.

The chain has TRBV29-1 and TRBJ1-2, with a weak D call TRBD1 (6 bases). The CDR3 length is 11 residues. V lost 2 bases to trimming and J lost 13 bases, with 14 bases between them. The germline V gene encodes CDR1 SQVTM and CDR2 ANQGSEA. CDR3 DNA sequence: TGCAGCGTTGAAATGCAGGGGATCCCCACCTTC. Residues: CSVEMQGIPTF.

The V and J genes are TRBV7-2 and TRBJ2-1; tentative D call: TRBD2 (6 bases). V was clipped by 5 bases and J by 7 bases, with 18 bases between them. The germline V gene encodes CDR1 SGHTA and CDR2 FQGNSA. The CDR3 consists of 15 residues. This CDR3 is CASSPLTGVRNEQFF. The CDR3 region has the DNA TGTGCCAGCAGCCCCCTAACGGGAGTAAGGAATGAGCAGTTCTTC.

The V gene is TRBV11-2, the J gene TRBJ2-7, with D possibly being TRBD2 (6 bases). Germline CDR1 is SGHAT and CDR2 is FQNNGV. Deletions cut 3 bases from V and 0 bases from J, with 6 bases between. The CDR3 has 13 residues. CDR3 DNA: TGTGCCAGCAGCTTTAGCGGCTCCTACGAGCAGTACTTC. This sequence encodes CASSFSGSYEQYF.

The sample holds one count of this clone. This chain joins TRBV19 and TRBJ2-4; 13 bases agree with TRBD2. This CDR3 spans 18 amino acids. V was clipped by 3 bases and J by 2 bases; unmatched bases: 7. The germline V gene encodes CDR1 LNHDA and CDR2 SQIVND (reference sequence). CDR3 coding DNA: TGTGCCAGTAGTATGGGACTAGCGGGACCCCTCCCCAAAAACATTCAGTACTTC. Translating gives CASSMGLAGPLPKNIQYF. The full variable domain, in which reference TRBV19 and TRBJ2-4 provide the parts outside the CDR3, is DGGITQSPKYLFRKEGQNVTLSCEQNLNHDAMYWYRQDPGQGLRLIYYSQIVNDFQKGDIAEGYSVSREKKESFPLTVTSAQKNPTAFYLCASSMGLAGPLPKNIQYFGAGTRLSVL.

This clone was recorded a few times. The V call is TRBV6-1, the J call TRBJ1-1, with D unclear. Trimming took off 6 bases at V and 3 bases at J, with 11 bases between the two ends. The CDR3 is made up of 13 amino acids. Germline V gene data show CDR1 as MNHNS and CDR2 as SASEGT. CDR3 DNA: TGTGCCAGCAGCACAGAGGAGGACACTGAAGCTTTCTTT. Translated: CASSTEEDTEAFF.

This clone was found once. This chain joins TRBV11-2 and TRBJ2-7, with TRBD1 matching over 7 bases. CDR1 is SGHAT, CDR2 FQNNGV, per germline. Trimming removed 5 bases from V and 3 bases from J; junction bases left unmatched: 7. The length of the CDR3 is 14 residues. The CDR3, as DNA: TGTGCCAGCAGCCTCGGACAGGCCATCTACGAGCAGTACTTC. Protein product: CASSLGQAIYEQYF.

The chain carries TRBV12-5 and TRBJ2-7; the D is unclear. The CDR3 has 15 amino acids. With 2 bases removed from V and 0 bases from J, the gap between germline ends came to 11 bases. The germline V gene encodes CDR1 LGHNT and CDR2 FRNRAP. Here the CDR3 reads CASGLRPGRSYEQYF. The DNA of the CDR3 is TGTGCTAGTGGTTTGAGGCCAGGCCGCTCCTACGAGCAGTACTTC.

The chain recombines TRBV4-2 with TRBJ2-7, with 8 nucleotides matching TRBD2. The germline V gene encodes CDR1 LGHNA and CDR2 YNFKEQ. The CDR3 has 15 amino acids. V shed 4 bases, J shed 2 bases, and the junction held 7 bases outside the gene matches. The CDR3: CASSPLPGGAYEQYF. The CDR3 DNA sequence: TGTGCCAGCAGCCCCCTACCGGGAGGGGCCTACGAGCAGTACTTC.

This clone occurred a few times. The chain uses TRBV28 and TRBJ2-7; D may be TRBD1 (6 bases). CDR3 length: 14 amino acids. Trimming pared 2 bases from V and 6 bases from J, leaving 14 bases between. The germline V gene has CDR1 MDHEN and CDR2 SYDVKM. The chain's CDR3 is CASSLGQGRTEQYF. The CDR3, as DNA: TGTGCCAGCAGTTTAGGCCAGGGGAGAACCGAGCAGTACTTC.

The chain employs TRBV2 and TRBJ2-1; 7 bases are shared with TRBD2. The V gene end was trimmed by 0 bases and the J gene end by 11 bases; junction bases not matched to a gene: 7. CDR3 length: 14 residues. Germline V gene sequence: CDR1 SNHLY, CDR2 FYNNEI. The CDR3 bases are TGTGCCAGCAGTGAAGCCCAGACTAGCATGAAGCAGTTCTTC. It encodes CASSEAQTSMKQFF.

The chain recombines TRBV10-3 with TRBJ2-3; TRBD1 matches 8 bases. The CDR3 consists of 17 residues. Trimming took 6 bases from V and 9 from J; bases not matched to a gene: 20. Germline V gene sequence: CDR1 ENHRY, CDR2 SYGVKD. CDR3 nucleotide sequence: TGTGCCATCAGCGGGACTTCGCGGACAGGGTTATCCCTAACGCAGTATTTT. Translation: CAISGTSRTGLSLTQYF.

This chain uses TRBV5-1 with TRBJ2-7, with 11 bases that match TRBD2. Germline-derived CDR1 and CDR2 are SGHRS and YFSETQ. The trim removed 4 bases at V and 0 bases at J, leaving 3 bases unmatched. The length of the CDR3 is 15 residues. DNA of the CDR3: TGCGCCAGCAGCGGGACTAGCGGTTTCTCCTACGAGCAGTACTTC. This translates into CASSGTSGFSYEQYF.

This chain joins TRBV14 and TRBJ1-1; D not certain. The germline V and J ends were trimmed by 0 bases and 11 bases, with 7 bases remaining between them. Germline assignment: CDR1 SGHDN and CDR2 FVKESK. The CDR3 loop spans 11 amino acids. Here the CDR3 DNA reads TGTGCCAGCAGCCAAGATTTCTTGGCTTTCTTT. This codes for CASSQDFLAFF.